There are many counts of the clone carrying this T cell receptor (beta chain). One entry per CDR3 protein, called by TCRdb with MiXCR from the 5' RACE reads. The repertoire holds 110,000 to 150,000 distinct CDR3 sequences, with around 4.4% as singletons. Before extraction, the whole blood was not fractionated, and total RNA was taken from it. This entry is derived from a study of human T cells and chemical hapten exposure. The J segment lost 2 bases and the V segment lost 3 bases, leaving 1 base of the junction unmatched. The CDR3 runs 14 residues. CDR1 is MNHNS, CDR2 SASEGT, per germline. The chain has TRBV6-1 and TRBJ1-5; 7 nucleotides match TRBD1. The TCR was taken from a female donor in good health. The CDR3 DNA sequence: TGTGCCAGCAGTGATGGACAGGGCAATCAGCCCCAGCATTTT. This gives the protein CASSDGQGNQPQHF.